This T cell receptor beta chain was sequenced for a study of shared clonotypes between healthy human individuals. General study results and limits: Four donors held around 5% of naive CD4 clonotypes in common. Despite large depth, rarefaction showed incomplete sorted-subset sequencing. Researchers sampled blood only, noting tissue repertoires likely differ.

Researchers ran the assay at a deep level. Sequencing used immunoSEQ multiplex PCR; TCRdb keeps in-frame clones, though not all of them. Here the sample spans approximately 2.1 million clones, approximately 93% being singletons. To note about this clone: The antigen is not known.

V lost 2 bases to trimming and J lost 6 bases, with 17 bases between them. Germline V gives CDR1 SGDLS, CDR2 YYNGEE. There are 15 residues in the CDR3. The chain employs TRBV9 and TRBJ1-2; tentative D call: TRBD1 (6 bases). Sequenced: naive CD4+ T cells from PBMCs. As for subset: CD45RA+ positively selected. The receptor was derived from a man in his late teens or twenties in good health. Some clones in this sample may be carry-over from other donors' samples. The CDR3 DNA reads TGTGCCAGCAGCGTGAGTGGGGGCAGGGGAGATGGCTACACCTTC. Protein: CASSVSGGRGDGYTF.